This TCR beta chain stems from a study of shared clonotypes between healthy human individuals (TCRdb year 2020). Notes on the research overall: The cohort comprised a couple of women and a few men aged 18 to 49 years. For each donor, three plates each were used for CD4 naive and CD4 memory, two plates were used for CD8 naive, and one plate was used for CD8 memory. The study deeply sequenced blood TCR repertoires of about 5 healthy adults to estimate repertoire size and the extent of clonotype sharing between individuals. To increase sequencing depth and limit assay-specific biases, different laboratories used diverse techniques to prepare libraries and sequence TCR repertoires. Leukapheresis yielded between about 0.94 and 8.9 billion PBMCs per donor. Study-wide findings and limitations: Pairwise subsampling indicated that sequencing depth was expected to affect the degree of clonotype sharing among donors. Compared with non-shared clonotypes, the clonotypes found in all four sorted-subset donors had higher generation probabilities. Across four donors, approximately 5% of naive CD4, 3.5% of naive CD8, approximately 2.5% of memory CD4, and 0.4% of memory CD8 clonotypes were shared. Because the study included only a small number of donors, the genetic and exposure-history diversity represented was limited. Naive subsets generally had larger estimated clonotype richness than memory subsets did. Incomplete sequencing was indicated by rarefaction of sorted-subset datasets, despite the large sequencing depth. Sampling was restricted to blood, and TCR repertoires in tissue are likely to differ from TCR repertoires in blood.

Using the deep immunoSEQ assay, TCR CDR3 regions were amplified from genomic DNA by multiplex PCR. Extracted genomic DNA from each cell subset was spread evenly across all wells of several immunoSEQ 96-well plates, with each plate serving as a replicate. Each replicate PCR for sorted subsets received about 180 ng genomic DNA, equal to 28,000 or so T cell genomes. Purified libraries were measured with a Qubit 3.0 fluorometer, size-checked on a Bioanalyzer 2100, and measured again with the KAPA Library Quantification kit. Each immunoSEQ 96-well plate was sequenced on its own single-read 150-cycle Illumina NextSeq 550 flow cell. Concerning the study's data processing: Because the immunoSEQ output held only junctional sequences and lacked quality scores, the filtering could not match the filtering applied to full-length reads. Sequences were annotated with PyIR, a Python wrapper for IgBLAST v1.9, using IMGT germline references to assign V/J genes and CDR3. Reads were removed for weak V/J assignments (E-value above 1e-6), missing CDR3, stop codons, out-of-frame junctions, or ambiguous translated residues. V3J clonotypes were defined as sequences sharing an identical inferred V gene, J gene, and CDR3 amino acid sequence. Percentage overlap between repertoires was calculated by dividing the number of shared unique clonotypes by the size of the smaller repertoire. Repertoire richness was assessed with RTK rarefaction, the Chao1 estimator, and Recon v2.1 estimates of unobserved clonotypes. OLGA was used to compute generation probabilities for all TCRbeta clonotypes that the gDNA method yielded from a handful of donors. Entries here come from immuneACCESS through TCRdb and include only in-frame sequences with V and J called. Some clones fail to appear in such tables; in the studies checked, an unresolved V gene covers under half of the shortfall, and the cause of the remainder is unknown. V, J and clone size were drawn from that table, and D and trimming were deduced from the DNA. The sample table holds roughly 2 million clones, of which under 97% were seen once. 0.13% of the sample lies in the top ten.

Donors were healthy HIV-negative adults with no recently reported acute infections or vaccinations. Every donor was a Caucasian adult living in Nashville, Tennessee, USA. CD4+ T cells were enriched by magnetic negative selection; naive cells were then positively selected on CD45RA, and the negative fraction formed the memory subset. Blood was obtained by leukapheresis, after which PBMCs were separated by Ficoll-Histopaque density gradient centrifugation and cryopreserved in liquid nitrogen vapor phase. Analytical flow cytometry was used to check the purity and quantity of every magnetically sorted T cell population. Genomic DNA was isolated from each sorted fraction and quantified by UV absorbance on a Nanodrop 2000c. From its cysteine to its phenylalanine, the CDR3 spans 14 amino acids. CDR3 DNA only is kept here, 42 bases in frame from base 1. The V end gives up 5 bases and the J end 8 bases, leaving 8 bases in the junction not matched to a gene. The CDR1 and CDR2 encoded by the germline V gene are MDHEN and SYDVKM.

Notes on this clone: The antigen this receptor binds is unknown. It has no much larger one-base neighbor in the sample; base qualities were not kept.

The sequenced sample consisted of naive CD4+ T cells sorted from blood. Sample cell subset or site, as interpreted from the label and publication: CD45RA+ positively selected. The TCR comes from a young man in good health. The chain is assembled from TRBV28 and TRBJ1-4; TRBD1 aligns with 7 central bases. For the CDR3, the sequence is CASSRQGGPEKLFF. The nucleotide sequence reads TGTGCCAGCAGTCGACAAGGGGGCCCGGAAAAACTGTTTTTT.